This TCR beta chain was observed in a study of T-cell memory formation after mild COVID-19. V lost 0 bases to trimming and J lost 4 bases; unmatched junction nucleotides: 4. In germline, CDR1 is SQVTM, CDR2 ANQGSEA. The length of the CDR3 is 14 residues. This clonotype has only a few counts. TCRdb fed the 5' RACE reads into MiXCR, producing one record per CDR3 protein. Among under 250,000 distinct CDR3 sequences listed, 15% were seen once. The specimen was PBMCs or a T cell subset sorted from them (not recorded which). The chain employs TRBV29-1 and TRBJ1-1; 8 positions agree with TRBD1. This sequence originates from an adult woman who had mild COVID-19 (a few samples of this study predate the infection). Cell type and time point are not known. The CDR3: CSVEDTGGTTEAFF. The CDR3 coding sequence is TGCAGCGTTGAAGATACAGGGGGTACCACTGAAGCTTTCTTT.